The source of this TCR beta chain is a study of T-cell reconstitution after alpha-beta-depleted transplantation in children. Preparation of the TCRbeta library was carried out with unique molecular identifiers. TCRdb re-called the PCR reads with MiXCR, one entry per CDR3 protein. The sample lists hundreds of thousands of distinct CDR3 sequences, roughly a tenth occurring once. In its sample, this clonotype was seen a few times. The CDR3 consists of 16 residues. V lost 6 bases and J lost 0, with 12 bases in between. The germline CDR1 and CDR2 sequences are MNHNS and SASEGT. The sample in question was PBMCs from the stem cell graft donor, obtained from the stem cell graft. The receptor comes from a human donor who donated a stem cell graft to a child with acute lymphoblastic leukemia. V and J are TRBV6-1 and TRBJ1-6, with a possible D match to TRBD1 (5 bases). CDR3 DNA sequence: TGTGCCAGCAGGGATGGGGGAGGCTCCTATAATTCACCCCTCCACTTT. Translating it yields CASRDGGGSYNSPLHF.